Listed below are T cell receptor beta chains from one sample, sequenced in a study of OX40 agonist ivuxolimab in advanced cancers. Profiling relied on immunoSEQ multiplex PCR, and the TCRdb table lists in-frame clones only, not all of them. The data show 78,000 or so clones, roughly 92% seen once. Sequences were derived from CD4+ or CD8+ T cells sorted from blood, sampled in a trial of the OX40 agonist ivuxolimab. The receptor source for this set is an adult with an advanced solid tumor such as melanoma, head and neck, liver or kidney cancer. CDR3s include the opening cysteine and the closing phenylalanine or tryptophan. A D gene is named only where the DNA matches it firmly. A row's size may be missing; if present it is once, few, many or a size class.

D | J | size | V | DNA | CDR3
NA | TRBJ1-2 | NA | TRBV19 | TGTGCCAGTAGTATAGATCTGAGAGCGTACTATGGCTACACCTTC | CASSIDLRAYYGYTF
NA | TRBJ1-3 | once | TRBV5-1 | TGCGCCAGCAGCTTGGACAGTGGAAACACCATATATTTT | CASSLDSGNTIYF
NA | TRBJ2-2 | NA | TRBV21-1 | TGTGCCAGCAGCAACCCGGTTGGGGGACAGGGGGCCCCCACCGGGGAGCTGTTTTTT | CASSNPVGGQGAPTGELFF
NA | TRBJ1-2 | NA | TRBV14 | TGTGCCAGCAGCCAAGAGTGGCCGTCGGGGGCTGGCTACACCTTC | CASSQEWPSGAGYTF
TRBD1 | TRBJ1-1 | NA | TRBV10-3 | TGTGCCATCACTCCAGGGGGCCTGAACACTGAAGCTTTCTTT | CAITPGGLNTEAFF
NA | TRBJ1-1 | NA | TRBV21-1 | TGTGCCAGCAGGAGGGCGAACACTGAAGCTTTCTTT | CASRRANTEAFF
NA | TRBJ2-1 | NA | TRBV5-4 | TGTGCCAGCAGCTTGGCTAGCGACTACAATGAGCAGTTCTTC | CASSLASDYNEQFF
NA | TRBJ1-6 | few | TRBV30 | TGTGCCTGGAGTGACGGACAGTCCTATAATTCACCCCTCCACTTT | CAWSDGQSYNSPLHF
TRBD2 | TRBJ2-3 | NA | TRBV13 | TGTGCCAGCAGCCAAAGACTAGCGGGAGAGGGGGGAGATACGCAGTATTTT | CASSQRLAGEGGDTQYF
NA | TRBJ1-2 | NA | TRBV5-1 | TGCGCCAGCAGCTTGGCCGGCCATGGCTACACCTTC | CASSLAGHGYTF
NA | TRBJ2-7 | NA | TRBV7-2 | TGTGCCAGCAGCTTTATGGATTCCGTGAAGCAGTACTTC | CASSFMDSVKQYF
NA | TRBJ1-5 | NA | TRBV19 | TGTGCCAGTAGTAACCGAGGGCAGCCCCAGCATTTT | CASSNRGQPQHF
NA | TRBJ1-2 | NA | TRBV2 | TGTGCCAGTAGAAGGACCGAGGGCTATGGCTACACCTTC | CASRRTEGYGYTF
NA | TRBJ1-2 | NA | TRBV5-1 | TGCGCCAGCAGCTTGGACCCAAGGGGAGGCTATGGCTACACCTTC | CASSLDPRGGYGYTF
NA | TRBJ2-1 | once | TRBV12-5 | TGTGCTAGTGGAATGAGGGGCGAATACAATGAGCAGTTCTTC | CASGMRGEYNEQFF
NA | TRBJ2-3 | NA | TRBV9 | TGTGCCAGCAGCGTACAGGGCACAGATACGCAGTATTTT | CASSVQGTDTQYF
TRBD1 | TRBJ1-1 | NA | TRBV6-6 | TGTGCCGCTCAGAGACAGGGGGTAAACACTGAAGCTTTCTTT | CAAQRQGVNTEAFF
TRBD2 | TRBJ2-5 | once | TRBV5-1 | TGCGCCAGCAGCTCGACTAGCGGAGGCGTACAAGAGACCCAGTACTTC | CASSSTSGGVQETQYF
NA | TRBJ2-5 | NA | TRBV5-1 | TGCGCCAGCAGCCCTGACGCCTCCCTAAGAGAAACCCAGTACTTC | CASSPDASLRETQYF
NA | TRBJ1-2 | few | TRBV6-1 | TGTGCCAGCAGTCGGGGGGTTAGCTCGGGCGGCTACACCTTC | CASSRGVSSGGYTF
NA | TRBJ1-3 | NA | TRBV5-4 | TGTGCCAGCAGCTTGGAACGGGCAAGTGGAAACACCATATATTTT | CASSLERASGNTIYF
NA | TRBJ1-5 | NA | TRBV2 | TGTGCCAGCAGCCTACAAGGAAATCAGCCCCAGCATTTT | CASSLQGNQPQHF
NA | TRBJ1-1 | NA | TRBV5-6 | TGTGCCAGCAGCTTGGACAGGCGGAACACTGAAGCTTTCTTT | CASSLDRRNTEAFF
NA | TRBJ1-5 | NA | TRBV18 | TGTGCCAGCTCAGACAGGAATCAGCCCCAGCATTTT | CASSDRNQPQHF
NA | TRBJ2-7 | NA | TRBV7-8 | TGTGCCAGCAGCCCCGGCGGACTAACGCTGTACTTC | CASSPGGLTLYF
NA | TRBJ1-5 | once | TRBV6-6 | TGTGCCAGCAGTGGGGGTCGAGGACAGCCCCAGCATTTT | CASSGGRGQPQHF
NA | TRBJ1-2 | once | TRBV6-1 | TGTGCCAGCCTGGACGGGGCTAACTATGGCTACACCTTC | CASLDGANYGYTF
NA | TRBJ1-2 | once | TRBV19 | TGTGCCAGTAGTATAGTTGGACGACGTAGCTATGGCTACACCTTC | CASSIVGRRSYGYTF
TRBD1 | TRBJ1-2 | NA | TRBV5-4 | TGTGCCAGCAGCCCGGCGGGACAGAACTATGGCTACACCTTC | CASSPAGQNYGYTF
NA | TRBJ1-5 | NA | TRBV28 | TGTGCCAGCAGTTCAAACAGGGTTGAAAATCAGCCCCAGCATTTT | CASSSNRVENQPQHF
NA | TRBJ2-1 | NA | TRBV5-1 | TGCGCCAGCAGCTTGGGCCCCCCTCCCTACAATGAGCAGTTCTTC | CASSLGPPPYNEQFF
NA | TRBJ1-4 | NA | TRBV27 | TGTGCCAGCAGTTTAAGGGGGTTCGGAGAAAAACTGTTTTTT | CASSLRGFGEKLFF
NA | TRBJ2-7 | once | TRBV6-5 | TGTGCCAGTTCAGGAGTCCCCTGGTACGAGCAGTACTTC | CASSGVPWYEQYF
NA | TRBJ1-3 | NA | TRBV18 | TGTGCCAGCTCACCAACGCAGCTTACGTTCGGAAACACCATATATTTT | CASSPTQLTFGNTIYF
TRBD1 | TRBJ1-5 | NA | TRBV4-1 | TGCGCCAGCAGCCTCCGACAGGGGTCGGATTCAGGGCAGCCCCAGCATTTT | CASSLRQGSDSGQPQHF
NA | TRBJ1-1 | NA | TRBV10-2 | TGCGCCAGCAGTGGACAGGAAGGCACTGAAGCTTTCTTT | CASSGQEGTEAFF
NA | TRBJ1-4 | NA | TRBV19 | TGTGCCAGTAGTATTGGGACGGCACTTATGTCTAATGAAAAACTGTTTTTT | CASSIGTALMSNEKLFF
TRBD1 | TRBJ2-3 | NA | TRBV29-1 | TGCAGCGTCGGACAGGGACAGGTAACAGATACGCAGTATTTT | CSVGQGQVTDTQYF
NA | TRBJ2-5 | NA | TRBV18 | TGTGCCAGCACCGACCACCAAGAGACCCAGTACTTC | CASTDHQETQYF
NA | TRBJ2-1 | NA | TRBV4-1 | TGCGCCAGCAGCCACGGTGGTCGGACCCTTACAGTCGAGCAGTTCTTC | CASSHGGRTLTVEQFF
NA | TRBJ2-7 | NA | TRBV2 | TGTGCCAGCATCCCGTTCGGGACGCCAGCCTACGAGCAGTACTTC | CASIPFGTPAYEQYF
TRBD1 | TRBJ1-3 | NA | TRBV2 | TGTGCCAGCAGTGTACAGGGGGCACTCTCTGGAAACACCATATATTTT | CASSVQGALSGNTIYF
TRBD1 | TRBJ1-5 | NA | TRBV7-9 | TGTGCCAGCAGCGCGGACAGGGTGGGCAATCAGCCCCAGCATTTT | CASSADRVGNQPQHF
TRBD1 | TRBJ2-1 | once | TRBV5-6 | TGTGCCAGCAGGCTACCGGGACAGGGGTACCATGAGCAGTTCTTC | CASRLPGQGYHEQFF